This T cell receptor (beta chain) emerged from a study of blood T cell repertoires in COVID-19. Across the whole study: Some COVID-19 samples were acute and others convalescent; all came from the United States, Italy and Spain. Nucleic acid was either cDNA or gDNA, and it came from T cells, B-cell-depleted T cells, or PBMCs.

This clone was found once. Original methodology: Amplification from reference gene primers served as the basis for estimated nucleated cell counts. Profiling relied on immunoSEQ multiplex PCR, and the TCRdb table lists in-frame clones only, not all of them. For V, J and clone size, that table is used; D and trimming come from the DNA. This sample has about 52,000 clones; approximately 89% occur once, and the top ten carry around 10%. This TCR was recovered from a man older than 75 with active or convalescent COVID-19. Material: peripheral blood.

The CDR3 loop is CASSPRVQGGYTF. CDR3 nucleotides: TGTGCCAGCAGCCCCAGGGTGCAGGGGGGCTACACCTTC. The chain couples TRBV3-1 (or the pseudogene TRBV3-2) to TRBJ1-2, with a possible D match to TRBD1 (6 bases). Germline CDR1 reads LGHDT; CDR2 reads YNNKEL (reference sequence). Between the trimmed V and J ends, which lost 4 bases and 8 bases, there was a span of 14 bases. This CDR3 contains 13 residues.